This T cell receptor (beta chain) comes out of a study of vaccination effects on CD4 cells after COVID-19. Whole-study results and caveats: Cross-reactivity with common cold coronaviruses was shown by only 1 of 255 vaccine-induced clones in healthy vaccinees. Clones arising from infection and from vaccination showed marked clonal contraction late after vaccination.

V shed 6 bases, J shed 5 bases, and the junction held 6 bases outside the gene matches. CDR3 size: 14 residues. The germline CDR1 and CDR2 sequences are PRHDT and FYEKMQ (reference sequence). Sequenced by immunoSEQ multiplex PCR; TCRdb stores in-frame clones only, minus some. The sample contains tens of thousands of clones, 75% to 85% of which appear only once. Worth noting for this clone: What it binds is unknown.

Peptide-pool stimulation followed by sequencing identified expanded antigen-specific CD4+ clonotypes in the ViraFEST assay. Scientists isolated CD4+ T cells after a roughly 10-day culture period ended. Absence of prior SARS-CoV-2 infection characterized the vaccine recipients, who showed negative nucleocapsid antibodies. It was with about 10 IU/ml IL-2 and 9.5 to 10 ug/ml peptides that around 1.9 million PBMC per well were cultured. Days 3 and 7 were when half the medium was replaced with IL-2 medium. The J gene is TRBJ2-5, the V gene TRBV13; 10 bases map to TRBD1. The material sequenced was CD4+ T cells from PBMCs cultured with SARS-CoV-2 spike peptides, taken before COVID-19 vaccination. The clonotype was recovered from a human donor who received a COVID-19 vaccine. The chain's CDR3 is CASRVTGGGETQYF. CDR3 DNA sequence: TGTGCCAGCAGAGTGACAGGGGGCGGGGAGACCCAGTACTTC.